The sequence of this T cell receptor beta chain was determined in a study of control samples from healthy donors and cancer patients. TCRdb keeps only in-frame clones here, not all; method: immunoSEQ multiplex PCR. The data contain 130,000 to 150,000 clones, about 93% of them singletons. The CDR3 is 14 residues long. V was cut by 3 bases and J by 6 bases, with 15 bases left in between. The germline V gene has CDR1 KGHSH and CDR2 LQKENI. This receptor was identified in a man in his sixties with colorectal cancer. The sequenced sample was PBMCs. V and J are TRBV18 and TRBJ2-7; weak D call: TRBD2 (6 bases). The DNA for the CDR3 is TGTGCCAGCTCACCGGGTTCTAGCGTTCGCGAGCAGTACTTC. Its protein is CASSPGSSVREQYF.